The next 2 T cell receptor beta chains were all read from a single sample in a study of tumor-infiltrating lymphocytes in oesophageal squamous cell carcinoma. TCRdb re-called the PCR reads with MiXCR, one entry per CDR3 protein. Counted here are 9,500 to 15,000 distinct CDR3 sequences, about 54% occurring once; the ten biggest clones make up 30% to 40%. The sample taken for sequencing was esophageal tumor tissue. Receptors were obtained from a female donor with esophageal squamous cell carcinoma.

This clonotype is classed as medium-sized (0.01 to 0.1%). The V gene is TRBV7-3, the J gene TRBJ2-2; D is perhaps TRBD1 or TRBD2 (5 bases each). Per germline, CDR1 SGHTA and CDR2 FQGTGA. The germline V and J ends were trimmed by 1 base and 0 bases, with 12 bases remaining between them. CDR3 length equals 17 residues. CDR3 protein: CASSLRSGRPNTGELFF. The DNA of the CDR3 is TGTGCCAGCAGCTTAAGGTCGGGACGTCCGAACACCGGGGAGCTGTTTTTT.

The chain couples TRBV7-3 to TRBJ2-7; D may match TRBD1 or TRBD2 (5 bases each). Germline assignment: CDR1 SGHTA and CDR2 FQGTGA. The CDR3 totals 13 residues. Trimming removed 5 bases at V and 8 bases at J, with 16 bases between. The CDR3 nucleotides are TGTGCCAGCAGCGTATGGGACGAAGCCCAGCAGTACTTC. Protein: CASSVWDEAQQYF.